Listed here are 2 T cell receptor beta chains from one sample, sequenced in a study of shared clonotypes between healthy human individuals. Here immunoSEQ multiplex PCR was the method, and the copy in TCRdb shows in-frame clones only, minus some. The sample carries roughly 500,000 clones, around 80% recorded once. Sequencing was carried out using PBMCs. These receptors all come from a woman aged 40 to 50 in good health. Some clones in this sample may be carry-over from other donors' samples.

Written as DNA, the CDR3 is TGTGCCAGCAGCCTTAGCGGGACGCCCTACGAGCAGTACTTC. Amino acid sequence: CASSLSGTPYEQYF. The genes are TRBV7-8 and TRBJ2-7; 8 bases match TRBD2. Germline V lookup: CDR1 SGHVS, CDR2 FQNEAQ. Trimming took 5 bases from V and 2 from J; bases not matched to a gene: 5. This CDR3 region has 14 residues.

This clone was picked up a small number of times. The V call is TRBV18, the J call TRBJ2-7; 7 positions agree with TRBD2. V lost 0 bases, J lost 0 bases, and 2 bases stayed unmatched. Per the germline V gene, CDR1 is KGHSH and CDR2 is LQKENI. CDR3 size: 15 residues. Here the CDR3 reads CASSPPGTISYEQYF. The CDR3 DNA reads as TGTGCCAGCTCACCACCGGGGACTATCTCCTACGAGCAGTACTTC.